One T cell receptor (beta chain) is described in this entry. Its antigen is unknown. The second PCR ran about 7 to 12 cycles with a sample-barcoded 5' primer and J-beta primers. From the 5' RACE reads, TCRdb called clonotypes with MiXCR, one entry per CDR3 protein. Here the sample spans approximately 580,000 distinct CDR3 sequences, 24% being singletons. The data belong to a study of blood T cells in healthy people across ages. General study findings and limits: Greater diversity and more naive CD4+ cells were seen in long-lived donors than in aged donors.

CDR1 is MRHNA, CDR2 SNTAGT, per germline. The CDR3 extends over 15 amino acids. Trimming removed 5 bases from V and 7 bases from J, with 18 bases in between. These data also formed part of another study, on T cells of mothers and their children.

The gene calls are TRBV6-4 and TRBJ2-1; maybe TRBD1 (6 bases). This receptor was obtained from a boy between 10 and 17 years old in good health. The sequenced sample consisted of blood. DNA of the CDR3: TGTGCCAGCAGTTTCGAGGTGGGGGCCGGGAATGAGCAGTTCTTC. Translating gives CASSFEVGAGNEQFF.